This T cell receptor (beta chain) was observed in a study of cytomegalovirus exposure and HLA in healthy donors. Nominally healthy donors provided the samples, though records likely missed some immune exposures. The germline gives CDR1 LNHDA, CDR2 SQIVND (reference sequence). Trimming removed 2 bases at V and 5 bases at J, with 10 bases between. This CDR3 is built from 14 residues. PCR used 60 Vbeta primers and 13 Jbeta primers. Measured with immunoSEQ multiplex PCR; TCRdb has only the in-frame clones, and not every one. This sample has about 160,000 clones; around four fifths occur once, and the top ten carry 6% to 8%.

This TCR was recovered from a male donor in good health and CMV-seropositive. Sequenced input: PBMCs. The genes are TRBV19 and TRBJ1-5, with no clear D. The CDR3 is CASSIRGGDQPQHF. The CDR3 DNA follows: TGTGCCAGTAGTATACGGGGTGGGGATCAGCCCCAGCATTTT.